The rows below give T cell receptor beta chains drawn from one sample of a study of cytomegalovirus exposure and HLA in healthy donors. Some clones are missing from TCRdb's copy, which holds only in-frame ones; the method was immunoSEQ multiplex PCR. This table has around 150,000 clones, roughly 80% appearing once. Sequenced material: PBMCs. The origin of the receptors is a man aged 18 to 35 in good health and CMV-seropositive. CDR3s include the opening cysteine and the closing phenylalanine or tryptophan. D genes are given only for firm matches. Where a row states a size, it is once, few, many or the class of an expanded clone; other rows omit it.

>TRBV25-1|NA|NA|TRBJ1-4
TGTGCCAGCACCCAGGGGAATGAAAAACTGTTTTTT
CASTQGNEKLFF
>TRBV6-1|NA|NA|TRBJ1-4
TGTGCCAGCAGTGAAGTGGGCAGCCTTAATGAAAAACTGTTTTTT
CASSEVGSLNEKLFF
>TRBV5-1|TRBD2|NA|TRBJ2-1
TGCGCCAGCAGCTTGTCGGGGGGGGGAAATGAGCAGTTCTTC
CASSLSGGGNEQFF
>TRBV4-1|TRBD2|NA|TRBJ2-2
TGCGCCAGCAGCCAAGGTCGAGGGACTAGCGGGAGTCGGGACACCGGGGAGCTGTTTTTT
CASSQGRGTSGSRDTGELFF
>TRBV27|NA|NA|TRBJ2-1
TGTGCCAGCAGTTTACTGGGGAGGAACAATGAGCAGTTCTTC
CASSLLGRNNEQFF
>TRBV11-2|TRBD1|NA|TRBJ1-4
TGTGCCAGCAGCTTACAGGGGGTGGGTGAAAAACTGTTTTTT
CASSLQGVGEKLFF
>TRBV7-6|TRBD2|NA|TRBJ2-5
TGTGCCAGCAGTTCGGGCGGGAGGGAAGAGACCCAGTACTTC
CASSSGGREETQYF
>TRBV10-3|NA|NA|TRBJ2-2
TGTGCCATCAGCCCCTATCCTGGAACAGGGACGGACACCGGGGAGCTGTTTTTT
CAISPYPGTGTDTGELFF
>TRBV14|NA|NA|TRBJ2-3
TGTGCCAGCAGCCGAACCTTCGGGGATACGCAGTATTTT
CASSRTFGDTQYF
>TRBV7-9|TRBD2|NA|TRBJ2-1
TGTGCCAGCAGCCACCGTGGGGGGGGGTACACCTACAATGAGCAGTTCTTC
CASSHRGGGYTYNEQFF
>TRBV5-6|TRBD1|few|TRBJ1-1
TGTGCCAGCAGCTTCCGGGACAGGGCTTTAAGTGCTTTCTTT
CASSFRDRALSAFF
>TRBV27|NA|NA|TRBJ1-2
TGTGCCAGCAGTTTATCTGGAGGAGGCTATGGCTACACCTTC
CASSLSGGGYGYTF
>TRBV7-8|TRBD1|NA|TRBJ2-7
TGTGCCAGCAGCTTTGGCGGGACAGGGACCTACGAGCAGTACTTC
CASSFGGTGTYEQYF
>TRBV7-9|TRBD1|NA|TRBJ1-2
TGTGCCAGCAGTCCGACAGGGGTCTATGGCTACACCTTC
CASSPTGVYGYTF
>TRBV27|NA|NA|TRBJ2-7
TGTGCCAGCAGCCCCAATGACGGACGTCGGGACTACGAGCAGTACTTC
CASSPNDGRRDYEQYF
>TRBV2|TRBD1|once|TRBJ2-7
TGTGCCAGCAGACAAGAGGACAGGGGATCCTACGAGCAGTACTTC
CASRQEDRGSYEQYF
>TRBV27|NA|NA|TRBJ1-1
TGTGCCAGCAGTTTATCAGGGGTCCTCAGGACTGAAGCTTTCTTT
CASSLSGVLRTEAFF
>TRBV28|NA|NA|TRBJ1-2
TGTGCCAGCAATCCCCAGGGCTATGGCTACACCTTC
CASNPQGYGYTF
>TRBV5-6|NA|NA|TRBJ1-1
TGTGCCAGCAGCTTGGCCACCGGGGGGGAGTACACTGAAGCTTTCTTT
CASSLATGGEYTEAFF
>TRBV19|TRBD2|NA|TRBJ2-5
TGTGCCAGTGGCCCCGGGACTAACGTGGAGACCCAGTACTTC
CASGPGTNVETQYF
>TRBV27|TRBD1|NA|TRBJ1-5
TGTGCCAGCAGCCCTGACAGGGGGCATCAGCCCCAGCATTTT
CASSPDRGHQPQHF
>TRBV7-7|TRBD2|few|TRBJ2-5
TGTGCCAGCAGCTTAGCTGCGCTCGGGGGGGAGACCCAGTACTTC
CASSLAALGGETQYF
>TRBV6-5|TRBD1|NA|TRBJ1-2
TGTGCCAGCAGTCGCCCGACAGGGACTGACGGCTACACCTTC
CASSRPTGTDGYTF
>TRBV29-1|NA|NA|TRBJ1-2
TGCAGCGTTGAGGGGGGGCTCAGCTACACCTTC
CSVEGGLSYTF
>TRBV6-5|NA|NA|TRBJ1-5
TGTGCCAGCAGTCCCGGACAGCTTAGTACCCAGCCCCAGCATTTT
CASSPGQLSTQPQHF
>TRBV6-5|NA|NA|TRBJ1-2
TGTGCCAGCGGGGCAGCCTCTAACTATGGCTACACCTTC
CASGAASNYGYTF
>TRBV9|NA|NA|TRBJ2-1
TGTGCCAGCAGCGCTCGACAGGCATACAATGAGCAGTTCTTC
CASSARQAYNEQFF
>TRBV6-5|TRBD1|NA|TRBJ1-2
TGTGCCAGCAGTTACGACAGGGAAGGTGGCTACACCTTC
CASSYDREGGYTF
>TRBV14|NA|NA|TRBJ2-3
TGTGCCAGCAGCCAAGTAAGGGGCCGGAGCTTGCCAGATACGCAGTATTTT
CASSQVRGRSLPDTQYF
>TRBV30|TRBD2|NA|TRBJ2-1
TGTGCCTTCAAGCAGCTAGCGGGAGTAGACAATGAGCAGTTCTTC
CAFKQLAGVDNEQFF
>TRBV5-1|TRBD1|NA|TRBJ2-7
TGCGCCAGCAGGCGGACAGGGGGCGACTGGGATTACGAGCAGTACTTC
CASRRTGGDWDYEQYF
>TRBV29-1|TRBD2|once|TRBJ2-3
TGCAGCGTTGAACCAGCGGGGGCCGGGGGGGGTACGCAGTATTTT
CSVEPAGAGGGTQYF
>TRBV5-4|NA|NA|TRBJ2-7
TGTGCCAGCAGCTTACGAGCAGGGGAGGAGCAGTACTTC
CASSLRAGEEQYF
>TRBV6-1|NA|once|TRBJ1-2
TGTGCCAGCAGCGGACAGTTCTATGGCTACACCTTC
CASSGQFYGYTF
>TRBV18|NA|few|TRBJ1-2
TGTGCCAGCTCACCGACAACCACAGGGTCCGTCTATGGCTACACCTTC
CASSPTTTGSVYGYTF
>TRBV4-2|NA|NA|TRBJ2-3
TGTGCCAGCAGCCACTTTGGGCAGGTGGTCACAGATACGCAGTATTTT
CASSHFGQVVTDTQYF
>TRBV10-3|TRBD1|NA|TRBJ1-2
TGTGCCATCAGGGGGACAGGGGTCTATGGCTACACCTTC
CAIRGTGVYGYTF
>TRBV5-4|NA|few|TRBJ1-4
TGTGCCAGCAGCTTGGCCCCGACAGCAAATAATGAAAAACTGTTTTTT
CASSLAPTANNEKLFF
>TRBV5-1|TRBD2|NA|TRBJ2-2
TGCGCCAGCAGCTATACCAGGACTAGCGGAACCTCGGGCACCGGGGAGCTGTTTTTT
CASSYTRTSGTSGTGELFF
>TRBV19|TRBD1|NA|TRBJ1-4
TGTGCCAGTAGTATAGAGATGGACAGGGGGCGGTTTTTT
CASSIEMDRGRFF
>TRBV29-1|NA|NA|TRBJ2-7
TGCAGCGTCGACCCGGGCTACGAGCAGTACTTC
CSVDPGYEQYF
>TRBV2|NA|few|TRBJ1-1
TGTGCCAGCAGTGAATTGAACAGCATTAACACTGAAGCTTTCTTT
CASSELNSINTEAFF
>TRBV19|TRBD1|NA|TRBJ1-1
TGTGCCAGTAGTATGCAGGGGGCTGGAACTGAAGCTTTCTTT
CASSMQGAGTEAFF
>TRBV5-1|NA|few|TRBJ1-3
TGCGCCAGCAGCTTGGGACGGGGTTTCACTGGAAACACCATATATTTT
CASSLGRGFTGNTIYF
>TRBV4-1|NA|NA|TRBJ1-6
TGCGCCAGCAGCCAAGAGGCGAACAGGGCCAATTCACCCCTCCACTTT
CASSQEANRANSPLHF
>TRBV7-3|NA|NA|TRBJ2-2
TGTGCCAGCACCTTTCGCGGGGAGCTGTTTTTT
CASTFRGELFF
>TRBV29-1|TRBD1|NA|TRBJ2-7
TGCAGCTACCGGGACAGCTCCTACGAGCAGTACTTC
CSYRDSSYEQYF
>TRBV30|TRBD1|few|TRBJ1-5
TGTGCCTGGGACGACAGGGGTTATAATCAGCCCCAGCATTTT
CAWDDRGYNQPQHF
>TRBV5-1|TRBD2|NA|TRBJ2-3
TGCGCCAGCAGCTTGGGGGGACTAGCCTTAGATACGCAGTATTTT
CASSLGGLALDTQYF
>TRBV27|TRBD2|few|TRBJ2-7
TGTGCCAGCAGTTTAGTGGGACTAAGTACCTACGAGCAGTACTTC
CASSLVGLSTYEQYF